These T cell receptor beta chains were read from a single sample in a study of cytomegalovirus exposure and HLA in healthy donors. Only in-frame clones appear in the TCRdb table, and some are missing; sequencing was by immunoSEQ multiplex PCR. This sample has about 89,000 clones, with about 74% found just once. The sequenced material came from PBMCs. The source of these receptors is a man aged 25-40 years in good health and CMV-seronegative. The CDR3 runs from the conserved cysteine through the conserved F or W. Fields, in order: V gene, J gene, CDR3 protein.

TRBV5-6	TRBJ1-2	CASSRQGDSYGYTF
TRBV7-2	TRBJ2-7	CASSLALGQGIGEQYF
TRBV4-1	TRBJ2-1	CASSQAPQRELYNEQFF
TRBV27	TRBJ1-2	CASSLRGGYGYTF
TRBV18	TRBJ2-1	CASSPPNREVNEQFF
TRBV5-1	TRBJ1-1	CASSTGVGSEAFF
TRBV28	TRBJ1-1	CASSLGRAGEAFF
TRBV5-1	TRBJ1-6	CASSLGAGGTNSPLHF
TRBV10-3	TRBJ2-6	CAIRWSDSGANVLTF
TRBV2	TRBJ1-3	CASSLTGAPGNTIYF
TRBV5-6	TRBJ2-5	CASSLAGTSGGPQETQYF
TRBV27	TRBJ1-5	CASSFRGPNQPQHF
TRBV7-9	TRBJ1-2	CASSLGQGEYGYTF
TRBV4-2	TRBJ1-1	CASSQGQGTEAFF